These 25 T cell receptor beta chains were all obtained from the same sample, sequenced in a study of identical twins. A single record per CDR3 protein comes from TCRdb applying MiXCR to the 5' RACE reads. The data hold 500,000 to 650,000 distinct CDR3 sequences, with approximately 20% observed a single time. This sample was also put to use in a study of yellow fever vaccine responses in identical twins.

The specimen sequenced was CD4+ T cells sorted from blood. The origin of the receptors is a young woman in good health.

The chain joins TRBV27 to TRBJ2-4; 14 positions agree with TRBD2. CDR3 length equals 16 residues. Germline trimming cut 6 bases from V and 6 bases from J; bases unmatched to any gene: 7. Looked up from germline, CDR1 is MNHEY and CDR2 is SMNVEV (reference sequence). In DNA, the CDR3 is TGTGCCAGCAGACCGGGACTAGCGGGGGCAGGAAACATTCAGTACTTC. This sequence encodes CASRPGLAGAGNIQYF.

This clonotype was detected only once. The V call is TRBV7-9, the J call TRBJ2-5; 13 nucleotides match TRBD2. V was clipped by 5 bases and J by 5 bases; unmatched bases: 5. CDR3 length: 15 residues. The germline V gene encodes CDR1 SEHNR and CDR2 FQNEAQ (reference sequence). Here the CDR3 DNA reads TGTGCCAGCAGCCAAGGGACTAGCGGGGAGGAGACCCAGTACTTC. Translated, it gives CASSQGTSGEETQYF. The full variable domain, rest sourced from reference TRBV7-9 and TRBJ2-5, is DTGVSQNPRHKITKRGQNVTFRCDPISEHNRLYWYRQTLGQGPEFLTYFQNEAQLEKSRLLSDRFSAERPKGSFSTLEIQRTEQGDSAMYLCASSQGTSGEETQYFGPGTRLLVL.

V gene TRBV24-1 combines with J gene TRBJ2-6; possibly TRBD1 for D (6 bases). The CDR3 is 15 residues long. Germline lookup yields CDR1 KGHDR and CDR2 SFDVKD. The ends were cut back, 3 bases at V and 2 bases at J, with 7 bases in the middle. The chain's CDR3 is CATSDHRAGANVLTF. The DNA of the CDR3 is TGTGCCACCAGTGATCACAGGGCTGGGGCCAACGTCCTGACTTTC.

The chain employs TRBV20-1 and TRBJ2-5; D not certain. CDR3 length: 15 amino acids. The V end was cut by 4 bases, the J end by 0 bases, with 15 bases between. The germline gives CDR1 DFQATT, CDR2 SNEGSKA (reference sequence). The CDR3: CSATILSKYQETQYF. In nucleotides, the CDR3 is TGCAGTGCTACGATCCTAAGCAAGTACCAAGAGACCCAGTACTTC.

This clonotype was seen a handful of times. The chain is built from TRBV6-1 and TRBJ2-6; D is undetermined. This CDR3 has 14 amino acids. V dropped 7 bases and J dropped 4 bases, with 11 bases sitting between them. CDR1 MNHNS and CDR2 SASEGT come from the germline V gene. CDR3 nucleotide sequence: TGTGCCAGCACCCCAGAAACCGGGGCCAACGTCCTGACTTTC. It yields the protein CASTPETGANVLTF.

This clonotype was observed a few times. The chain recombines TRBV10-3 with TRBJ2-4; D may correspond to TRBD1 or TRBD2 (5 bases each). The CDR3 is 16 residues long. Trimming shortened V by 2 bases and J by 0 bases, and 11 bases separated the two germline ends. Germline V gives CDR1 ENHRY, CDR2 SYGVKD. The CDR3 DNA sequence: TGTGCCATCAGTGAGAGGGGTGGACTAGCCAAAAACATTCAGTACTTC. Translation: CAISERGGLAKNIQYF.

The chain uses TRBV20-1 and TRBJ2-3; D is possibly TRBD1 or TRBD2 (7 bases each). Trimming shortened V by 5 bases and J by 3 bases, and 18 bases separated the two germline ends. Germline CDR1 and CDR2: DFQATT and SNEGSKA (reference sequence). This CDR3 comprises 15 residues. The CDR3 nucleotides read TGCAGTGCTGGAGGGGGCGCGGGAGATACAGATACGCAGTATTTT. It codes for CSAGGGAGDTDTQYF.

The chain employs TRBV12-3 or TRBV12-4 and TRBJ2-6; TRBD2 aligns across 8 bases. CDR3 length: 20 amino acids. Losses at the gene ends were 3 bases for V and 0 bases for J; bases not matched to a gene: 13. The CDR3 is CASSFLGGGRRISGANVLTF. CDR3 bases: TGTGCCAGCAGTTTCTTAGGCGGGGGGAGGCGAATCTCTGGGGCCAACGTCCTGACTTTC.

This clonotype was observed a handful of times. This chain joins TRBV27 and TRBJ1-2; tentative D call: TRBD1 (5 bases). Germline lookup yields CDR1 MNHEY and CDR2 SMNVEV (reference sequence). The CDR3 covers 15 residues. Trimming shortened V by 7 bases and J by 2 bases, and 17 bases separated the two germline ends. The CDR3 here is CASKATGTVNYGYTF. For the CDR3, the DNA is TGTGCCAGCAAGGCCACCGGGACGGTAAACTATGGCTACACCTTC.

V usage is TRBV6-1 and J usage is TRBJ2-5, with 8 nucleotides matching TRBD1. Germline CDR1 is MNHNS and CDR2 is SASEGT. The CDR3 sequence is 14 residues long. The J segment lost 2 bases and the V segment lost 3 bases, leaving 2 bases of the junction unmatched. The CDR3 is CASSERDRQETQYF. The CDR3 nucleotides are TGTGCCAGCAGTGAGAGGGACAGGCAAGAGACCCAGTACTTC.

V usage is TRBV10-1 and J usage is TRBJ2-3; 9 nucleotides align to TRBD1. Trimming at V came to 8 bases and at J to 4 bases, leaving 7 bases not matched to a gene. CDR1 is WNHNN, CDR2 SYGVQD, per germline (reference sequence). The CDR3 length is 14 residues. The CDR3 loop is CASGPGQGPDTQYF. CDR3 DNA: TGCGCCAGCGGACCGGGACAGGGCCCAGATACGCAGTATTTT.

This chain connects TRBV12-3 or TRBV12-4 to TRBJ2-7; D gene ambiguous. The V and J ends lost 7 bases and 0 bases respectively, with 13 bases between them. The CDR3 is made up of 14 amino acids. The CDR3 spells CASTLDSVSYEQYF. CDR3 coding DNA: TGTGCCAGCACCCTAGACTCCGTCTCCTACGAGCAGTACTTC.

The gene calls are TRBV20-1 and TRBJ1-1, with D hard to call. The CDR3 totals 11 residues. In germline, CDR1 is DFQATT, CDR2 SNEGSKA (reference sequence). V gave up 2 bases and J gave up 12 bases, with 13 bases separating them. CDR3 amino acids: CSARRSGGTFF. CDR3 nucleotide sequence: TGCAGTGCTAGAAGGTCTGGTGGTACTTTCTTT.

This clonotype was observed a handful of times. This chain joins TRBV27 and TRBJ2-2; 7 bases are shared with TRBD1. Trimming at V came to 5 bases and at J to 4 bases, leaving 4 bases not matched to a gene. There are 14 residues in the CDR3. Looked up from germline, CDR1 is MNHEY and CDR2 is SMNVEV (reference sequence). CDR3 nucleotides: TGTGCCAGCAGTATAAGACAGGGCACCGGGGAGCTGTTTTTT. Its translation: CASSIRQGTGELFF.

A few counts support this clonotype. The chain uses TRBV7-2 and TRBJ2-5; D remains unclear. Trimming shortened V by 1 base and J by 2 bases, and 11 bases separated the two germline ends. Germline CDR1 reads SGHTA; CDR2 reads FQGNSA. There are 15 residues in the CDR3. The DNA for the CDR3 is TGTGCCAGCAGCTTAGTCGTCCGAGGACAAGAGACCCAGTACTTC. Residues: CASSLVVRGQETQYF.

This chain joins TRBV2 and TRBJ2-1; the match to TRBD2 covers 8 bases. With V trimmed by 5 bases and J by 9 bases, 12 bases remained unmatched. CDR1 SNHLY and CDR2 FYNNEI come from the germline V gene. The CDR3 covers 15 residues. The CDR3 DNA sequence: TGTGCCAGCAGTTCCAGCGGGGGATTGGCGGGTGAGCAGTTCTTC. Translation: CASSSSGGLAGEQFF.

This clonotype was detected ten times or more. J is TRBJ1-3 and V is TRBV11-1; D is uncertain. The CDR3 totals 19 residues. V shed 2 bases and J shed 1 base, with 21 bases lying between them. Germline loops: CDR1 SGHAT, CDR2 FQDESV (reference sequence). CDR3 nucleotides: TGTGCCAGCAGCTTATTTATTGGCGCAGGACCACTTTCTGGAAACACCATATATTTT. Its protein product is CASSLFIGAGPLSGNTIYF.

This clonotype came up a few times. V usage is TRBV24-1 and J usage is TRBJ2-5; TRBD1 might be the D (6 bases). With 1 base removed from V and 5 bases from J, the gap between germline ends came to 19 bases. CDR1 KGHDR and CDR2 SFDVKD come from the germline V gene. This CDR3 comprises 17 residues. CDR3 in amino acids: CATSDFIPGHWPETQYF. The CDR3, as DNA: TGTGCCACCAGTGATTTTATACCGGGACACTGGCCGGAGACCCAGTACTTC.

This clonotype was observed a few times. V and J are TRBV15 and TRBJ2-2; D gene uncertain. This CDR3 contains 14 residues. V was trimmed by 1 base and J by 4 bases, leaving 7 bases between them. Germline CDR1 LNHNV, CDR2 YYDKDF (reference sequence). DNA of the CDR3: TGTGCCACCAGCAGAGTTCTGCCCACCGGGGAGCTGTTTTTT. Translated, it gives CATSRVLPTGELFF.

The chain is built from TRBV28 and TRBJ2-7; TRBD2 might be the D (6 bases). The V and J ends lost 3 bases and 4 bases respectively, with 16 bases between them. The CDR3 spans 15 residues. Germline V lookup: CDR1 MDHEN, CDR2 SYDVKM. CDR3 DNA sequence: TGTGCCAGCAGTTTTGTCGGGAGCTTAGTGTACGAGCAGTACTTC. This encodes CASSFVGSLVYEQYF.

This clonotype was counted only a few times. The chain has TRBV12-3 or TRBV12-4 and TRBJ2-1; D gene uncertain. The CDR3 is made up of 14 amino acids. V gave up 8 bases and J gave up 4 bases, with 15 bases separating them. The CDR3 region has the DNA TGTGCCAGCTGTCAGCGCACAACGTACAATGAGCAGTTCTTC. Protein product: CASCQRTTYNEQFF.

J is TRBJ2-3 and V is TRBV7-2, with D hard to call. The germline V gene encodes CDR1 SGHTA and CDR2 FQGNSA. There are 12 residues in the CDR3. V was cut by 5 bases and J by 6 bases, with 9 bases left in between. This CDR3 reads CASSPFQDTQYF. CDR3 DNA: TGTGCCAGCAGCCCTTTTCAGGATACGCAGTATTTT.

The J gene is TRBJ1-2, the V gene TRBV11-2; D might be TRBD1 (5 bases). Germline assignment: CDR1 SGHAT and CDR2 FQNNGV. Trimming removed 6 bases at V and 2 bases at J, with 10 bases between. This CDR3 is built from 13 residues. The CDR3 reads CASRGLPNYGYTF. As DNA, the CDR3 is TGTGCCAGCAGGGGACTACCGAACTATGGCTACACCTTC.

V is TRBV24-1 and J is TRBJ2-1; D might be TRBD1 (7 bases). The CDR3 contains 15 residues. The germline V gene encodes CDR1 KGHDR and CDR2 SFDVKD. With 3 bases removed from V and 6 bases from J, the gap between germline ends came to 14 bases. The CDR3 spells CATSDRQGGLNEQFF. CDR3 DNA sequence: TGTGCCACCAGTGATAGACAGGGAGGCCTCAATGAGCAGTTCTTC.

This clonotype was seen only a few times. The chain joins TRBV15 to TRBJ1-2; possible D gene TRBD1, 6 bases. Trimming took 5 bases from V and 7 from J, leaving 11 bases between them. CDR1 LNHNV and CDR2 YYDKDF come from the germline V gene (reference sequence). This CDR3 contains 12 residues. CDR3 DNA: TGTGCCACCAGCGGAACAGGGCTTGGCTACACCTTC. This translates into CATSGTGLGYTF.